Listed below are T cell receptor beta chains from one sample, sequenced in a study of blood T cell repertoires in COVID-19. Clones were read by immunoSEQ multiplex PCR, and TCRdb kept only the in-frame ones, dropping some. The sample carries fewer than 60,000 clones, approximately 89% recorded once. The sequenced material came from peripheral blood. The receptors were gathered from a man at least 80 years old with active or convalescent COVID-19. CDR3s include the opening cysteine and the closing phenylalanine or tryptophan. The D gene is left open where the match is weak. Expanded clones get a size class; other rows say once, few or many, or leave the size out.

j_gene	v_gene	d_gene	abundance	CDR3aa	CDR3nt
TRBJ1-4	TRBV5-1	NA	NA	CASSLHQGREKLFF	TGCGCCAGCAGCTTGCATCAGGGAAGGGAAAAACTGTTTTTT
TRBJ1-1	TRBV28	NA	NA	CASIRLAGATTEAFF	TGTGCCAGCATTAGGTTGGCGGGAGCGACCACTGAAGCTTTCTTT
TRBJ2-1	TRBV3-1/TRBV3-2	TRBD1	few	CASSQFGTGKNEQFF	TGTGCCAGCAGCCAATTCGGGACAGGGAAGAATGAGCAGTTCTTC
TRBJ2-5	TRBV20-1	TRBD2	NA	CSASGRWEGHLGETQYF	TGCAGTGCTAGTGGTCGGTGGGAGGGCCATCTTGGAGAGACCCAGTACTTC
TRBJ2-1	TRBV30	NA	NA	CAWSAGGYNEQFF	TGTGCCTGGAGCGCCGGGGGCTACAATGAGCAGTTCTTC
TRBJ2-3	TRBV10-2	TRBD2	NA	CASSGGGGARRTDTQYF	TGCGCCAGCAGTGGGGGCGGGGGGGCAAGGCGTACAGATACGCAGTATTTT
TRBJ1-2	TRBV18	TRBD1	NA	CASSPDRGPYGYTF	TGTGCCAGCTCACCAGACAGGGGACCCTATGGCTACACCTTC
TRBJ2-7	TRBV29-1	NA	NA	CSVAPQGYEQYF	TGCAGCGTAGCGCCTCAGGGCTACGAGCAGTACTTC
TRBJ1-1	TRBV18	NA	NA	CASSPIGRNTEAFF	TGTGCCAGCTCACCAATCGGTAGGAACACTGAAGCTTTCTTT
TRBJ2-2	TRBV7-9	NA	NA	CASSAGQGELFF	TGTGCCAGCAGCGCCGGACAGGGGGAGCTGTTTTTT
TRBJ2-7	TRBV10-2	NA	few	CASSNVIGAGQYEQYF	TGCGCCAGCAGTAACGTAATTGGGGCGGGACAGTACGAGCAGTACTTC
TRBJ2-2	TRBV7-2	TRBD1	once	CASSPQGARGTGELFF	TGTGCCAGCAGTCCACAGGGGGCGCGGGGCACCGGGGAGCTGTTTTTT